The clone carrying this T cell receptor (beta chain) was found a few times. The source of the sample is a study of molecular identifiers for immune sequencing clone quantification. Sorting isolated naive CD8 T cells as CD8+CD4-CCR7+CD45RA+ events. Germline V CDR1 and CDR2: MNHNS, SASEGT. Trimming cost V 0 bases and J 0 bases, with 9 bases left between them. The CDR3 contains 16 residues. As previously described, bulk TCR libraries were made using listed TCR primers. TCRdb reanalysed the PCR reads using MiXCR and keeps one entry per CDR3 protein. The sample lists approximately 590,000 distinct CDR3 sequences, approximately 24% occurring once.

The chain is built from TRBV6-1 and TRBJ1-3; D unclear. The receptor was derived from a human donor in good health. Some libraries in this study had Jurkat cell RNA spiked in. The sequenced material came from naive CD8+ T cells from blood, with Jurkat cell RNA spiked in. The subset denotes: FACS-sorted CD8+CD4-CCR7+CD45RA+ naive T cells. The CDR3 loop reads CASSEAKGFSGNTIYF. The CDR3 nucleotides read TGTGCCAGCAGTGAAGCAAAGGGCTTCTCTGGAAACACCATATATTTT.